Below are 16 T cell receptor beta chains sequenced from a single sample in a study of control samples from healthy donors and cancer patients. Generated by immunoSEQ multiplex PCR, the TCRdb table keeps only in-frame clones and is missing some. The repertoire holds about 61,000 clones, with 90% as singletons. Input material: PBMCs. The receptors were gathered from a man aged 55 to 70 with colorectal cancer.

The chain combines TRBV19 with TRBJ1-6; 8 bases agree with TRBD1. Germline loops: CDR1 LNHDA, CDR2 SQIVND (reference sequence). There are 13 residues in the CDR3. Trimming cost V 4 bases and J 9 bases; bases outside gene matches: 2. The CDR3, as DNA: TGTGCCAGTAGTAGAGGACAGGGTTCACCCCTCCACTTT. Its protein product is CASSRGQGSPLHF.

The chain recombines TRBV7-9 with TRBJ2-5; 8 nucleotides match TRBD1. The CDR3 contains 15 residues. V shed 5 bases and J 3 bases; nucleotides not matched to a gene: 8. From germline, CDR1 is SEHNR and CDR2 FQNEAQ (reference sequence). The CDR3 protein is CASSRGTGGEETQYF. The DNA for the CDR3 is TGTGCCAGCAGCCGCGGAACAGGGGGTGAAGAGACCCAGTACTTC.

This rearrangement joins TRBV6-5 to TRBJ2-5, with D perhaps TRBD2 (7 bases). CDR1 and CDR2 from the germline V gene are MNHEY and SVGAGI. This CDR3 contains 14 residues. V was pared by 4 bases and J by 2 bases, with 11 bases between. CDR3 sequence: CASSWGGGQETQYF. The CDR3 DNA is TGTGCCAGCAGTTGGGGGGGCGGACAAGAGACCCAGTACTTC.

The chain uses TRBV4-1 and TRBJ2-2; weak D call: TRBD1 (5 bases). Trimming left V 1 base short and J 4 bases short, with 10 bases between. This CDR3 spans 15 amino acids. The germline CDR1 and CDR2 sequences are MGHRA and YSYEKL. The CDR3 is CASSQVVGPTGELFF. For the CDR3, the DNA is TGCGCCAGCAGCCAAGTCGTGGGGCCCACCGGGGAGCTGTTTTTT.

The CDR3 DNA follows: TGTGCCACCAGCAGAGACTTGAGCTCTGGGGCCAACGTCCTGACTTTC. Amino acids: CATSRDLSSGANVLTF. The genes are TRBV15 and TRBJ2-6; D remains unclear. From germline, CDR1 is LNHNV and CDR2 YYDKDF (reference sequence). V lost 0 bases and J 0 bases, leaving 6 bases between the germline ends. This CDR3 region has 16 residues.

This chain joins TRBV15 and TRBJ1-1; D is unclear. Per germline, CDR1 LNHNV and CDR2 YYDKDF (reference sequence). V was shortened by 0 bases and J by 4 bases, with 6 bases between the two germline ends. The CDR3 extends over 13 amino acids. CDR3 sequence: CATSRDVGTEAFF. CDR3 nucleotide sequence: TGTGCCACCAGCAGAGATGTGGGCACTGAAGCTTTCTTT.

V usage is TRBV29-1 and J usage is TRBJ2-5; a weak D match, TRBD1 (6 bases). The CDR3 sequence is 13 residues long. The V end lost 6 bases, the J end lost 2 bases, and 13 bases lay between the germline ends. The germline V gene has CDR1 SQVTM and CDR2 ANQGSEA. The CDR3 is CSVQGDLQETQYF. In DNA, the CDR3 is TGCAGCGTACAGGGAGACCTACAAGAGACCCAGTACTTC.

The chain is built from TRBV5-4 and TRBJ2-2, with 8 bases identical to TRBD1. Germline CDR1 reads SGHNT; CDR2 reads YYREEE (reference sequence). The length of the CDR3 is 14 residues. The V and J ends lost 2 bases and 6 bases, in that order; junction bases with no gene match: 3. In nucleotides, the CDR3 is TGTGCCAGCAGCTTTTCAGGGGGCGCCGGGGAGCTGTTTTTT. Translating gives CASSFSGGAGELFF. The complete variable domain, with remaining parts taken from reference TRBV5-4 and TRBJ2-2, reads ETGVTQSPTHLIKTRGQQVTLRCSSQSGHNTVSWYQQALGQGPQFIFQYYREEENGRGNFPPRFSGLQFPNYSSELNVNALELDDSALYLCASSFSGGAGELFFGEGSRLTVL.

The V and J genes are TRBV7-9 and TRBJ2-5; 7 nucleotides align to TRBD1. J was trimmed by 2 bases and V by 0 bases; bases with no gene match: 6. CDR1 and CDR2 (germline): SEHNR, FQNEAQ (reference sequence). The CDR3 contains 16 residues. This CDR3 reads CASSLAQGDLQETQYF. The DNA of the CDR3 is TGTGCCAGCAGCTTAGCGCAGGGGGACCTTCAAGAGACCCAGTACTTC.

As concerns this clone: Other nucleotide sequences from this sample produce the same CDR3. The chain recombines TRBV3-1 (or the pseudogene TRBV3-2) with TRBJ2-1; unclear D gene. V shed 1 base and J shed 7 bases, with 5 bases lying between them. The CDR3 is 12 amino acids. Germline V gene data show CDR1 as LGHDT and CDR2 as YNNKEL (reference sequence). The CDR3 loop reads CASSQVSNEQFF. The CDR3 DNA follows: TGTGCCAGCAGCCAAGTGAGTAATGAGCAGTTCTTC.

About this clone: One end of the junction does not line up with germline, which may come from a read error. This chain connects TRBV25-1 to TRBJ1-3, with TRBD1 identical over 9 bases. CDR3 length equals 14 residues. Per the germline V gene, CDR1 is MGHDK and CDR2 is SYGVNS. The CDR3 region is CASTNPGQGNTIYF. The CDR3 region has the DNA TGTGCCAGTACTAATCCGGGACAGGGAAATACCATATATTTT.

The chain recombines TRBV19 with TRBJ1-3, with TRBD1 matching over 7 bases. This CDR3 is built from 14 residues. V dropped 10 bases and J dropped 4; count of bases not matched to a gene: 10. Germline values: CDR1 LNHDA, CDR2 SQIVND (reference sequence). Here the CDR3 DNA reads TGTGCCACCTCTAAAGGGACAGCAGGAAACACCATATATTTT. Protein sequence: CATSKGTAGNTIYF.

The chain carries TRBV6-6 and TRBJ1-2, with TRBD1 matching over 10 bases. CDR3 size: 12 residues. V lost 7 bases to trimming and J lost 7 bases; unmatched junction nucleotides: 3. Germline CDR1 is MNHNY and CDR2 is SVGAGI (reference sequence). CDR3: CASIRQGAGYTF. CDR3 DNA: TGTGCCAGCATTCGACAGGGGGCTGGCTACACCTTC.

The genes are TRBV5-4 and TRBJ2-1, with 9 positions matching TRBD2. CDR3 size: 15 residues. Germline CDR1 is SGHNT and CDR2 is YYREEE (reference sequence). V lost 1 base and J lost 6; bases outside the gene matches: 5. The CDR3 loop is CASSLSGGGANEQFF. The CDR3 region has the DNA TGTGCCAGCAGCTTGTCGGGCGGGGGGGCCAATGAGCAGTTCTTC.

The chain links TRBV27 to TRBJ1-1; D not resolved. This CDR3 has 11 amino acids. The germline V gene has CDR1 MNHEY and CDR2 SMNVEV (reference sequence). The V gene lost 5 bases and the J gene lost 3 bases, with 4 bases spanning the gap. CDR3 loop: CASSGDTEAFF. CDR3 DNA sequence: TGTGCCAGCAGTGGGGACACTGAAGCTTTCTTT.

The chain recombines TRBV5-1 with TRBJ1-6, with 11 bases that match TRBD1. The CDR3 is 15 residues long. V gave up 4 bases and J gave up 8 bases; unmatched junction bases: 5. Germline V gives CDR1 SGHRS, CDR2 YFSETQ. The CDR3 DNA is TGCGCCAGCAGCAGGACAGGGGGCCTGGATTCACCCCTCCACTTT. It codes for CASSRTGGLDSPLHF.